This T cell receptor beta chain was documented in a study of blood T cell repertoires in COVID-19. Study details: The United States, Italy and Spain were the sources of the acute and convalescent COVID-19 samples.

Produced via immunoSEQ multiplex PCR; TCRdb's table is partial and in-frame only. The sample yields 200,000 to 250,000 clones, around four fifths seen once. Trimming cost V 4 bases and J 1 base; bases outside gene matches: 3. The V gene's germline CDR1 is LGHNA and CDR2 YNFKEQ. This CDR3 comprises 17 residues. Sequencing was done on a sample of peripheral blood. The TCR sequence derives from a woman older than 75 with active or convalescent COVID-19. V is TRBV4-2 and J is TRBJ2-5; 16 bases match TRBD2. The chain's CDR3 is CASSRGLAGGSQETQYF. DNA for the CDR3: TGTGCCAGCAGCCGGGGACTAGCGGGAGGGAGCCAAGAGACCCAGTACTTC.